This T cell receptor beta chain was identified during a study of early T cells in non-severe SARS-CoV-2 infection. On the study more broadly: Whole-blood bulk RNA, unsorted, was sequenced, and chains were unpaired.

CDR1 is DFQATT and CDR2 is SNEGSKA in the germline V gene (reference sequence). The CDR3 runs 14 residues. Trimming left V 6 bases short and J 1 base short, with 14 bases between. Study-wide results and caveats: Anti-spike CD8 responses were favored in VDJdb matching, and private and CD4 specificities were missed.

MiXCR was run by TCRdb on the 5' RACE reads, yielding one entry per CDR3 protein. The table shows some 22,000 distinct CDR3 sequences, with 4.7% occurring only once. Notes on this clonotype: Antigen unknown.

The TCR originated in an adult who was a healthcare worker with PCR-confirmed SARS-CoV-2 infection or an uninfected control (not recorded which). The V call is TRBV20-1, the J call TRBJ2-3, with unresolved D. The specimen sequenced was whole blood. The CDR3 here is CSAPPPSGTDTQYF. The CDR3 DNA is TGCAGTGCCCCGCCACCCTCCGGCACAGATACGCAGTATTTT.